This T cell receptor beta chain was recovered during a study of vaccination effects on CD4 cells after COVID-19. Pools of viral peptides were used by the ViraFEST assay to expand antigen-specific CD4+ T cells ahead of sequencing. The culture ran for around nine days, and then CD4+ T cells were isolated. Either the mRNA-1273 or the BNT162b2 vaccine was given to participants as two doses. The CDR3 has 16 amino acids. The V and J ends lost 3 bases and 1 base, in that order; junction bases with no gene match: 6. Germline lookup yields CDR1 KGHSH and CDR2 LQKENI. With respect to this clone: The antigen is undetermined.

Assay: immunoSEQ multiplex PCR; the TCRdb copy retains only in-frame clones and omits some. The table lists around 32,000 clones, roughly two thirds of them singletons. The sequence came from a human donor who received a COVID-19 vaccine. The material sequenced was CD4+ T cells from PBMCs cultured with HCoV-229E spike peptides, taken after COVID-19 vaccination. The chain joins TRBV18 to TRBJ2-5; 9 nucleotides align to TRBD2. The CDR3 coding sequence is TGTGCCAGCTCACCCCTAGCGGGAACGGGCCAAGAGACCCAGTACTTC. Its protein product is CASSPLAGTGQETQYF.